This TCR beta chain was retrieved from a study of blood T cell repertoires in COVID-19. Study summary: Both acute and convalescent COVID-19 samples were obtained from the United States, Italy and Spain. T cells, B-cell-depleted T cells, or PBMCs supplied cDNA or gDNA.

Seattle's cohort entered during active infection and was followed longitudinally. In the source study's methods: Researchers report that nucleated cell counts were estimated from reference gene primer amplification. This table comes from immunoSEQ multiplex PCR, and its TCRdb copy is limited to in-frame clones, with some not included. Clone size and V and J calls were adopted from that table, with D and trimming inferred from the DNA. Among about 69,000 clones listed, approximately 86% were seen once. The receptor was isolated from a man aged 40-50 years with COVID-19, enrolled during active disease. The sequenced sample consisted of peripheral blood.

CDR3 DNA: TGCGCCAGCAGCCCCGGGACTTATAATGAAAAACTGTTTTTT. It codes for CASSPGTYNEKLFF. The chain employs TRBV5-1 and TRBJ1-4; weak D call: TRBD1 (5 bases). Trimming took off 4 bases at V and 4 bases at J, with 11 bases between the two ends. This CDR3 is built from 14 residues. Germline V gives CDR1 SGHRS, CDR2 YFSETQ.